This is a list of T cell receptor beta chains from one sample in a study of shared T cell receptors in the human thymus. Profiled with immunoSEQ multiplex PCR; TCRdb holds only in-frame clones, not every one. Of hundreds of thousands of clones listed, approximately 80% were seen once; the top ten hold around 0.012%. A further study also used this sample, focusing on human thymus T cells.

What was sequenced was thymocytes. These receptors all stem from a boy in the first two years of life with a congenital heart defect. The CDR3 runs from the conserved cysteine through the conserved F or W. A D gene is named only where the DNA matches it firmly. The size field is filled for only some rows; it gives once, few, many or a size class.

clone_size: NA
j_call: TRBJ2-7
v_call: TRBV20-1
d_call: NA
cdr3_nt: TGCAGTGCTCGGGACATCTACGAGCAGTACTTC
cdr3_aa: CSARDIYEQYF

clone_size: NA
j_call: TRBJ1-5
v_call: TRBV7-8
d_call: NA
cdr3_nt: TGTGCCAGCAGCTTAGAAGGAGTTGGAGCGGGGGGCAATCAGCCCCAGCATTTT
cdr3_aa: CASSLEGVGAGGNQPQHF

clone_size: NA
j_call: TRBJ2-3
v_call: TRBV12-5
d_call: NA
cdr3_nt: TGTGCTAGTGGTTTGGGTAGCCAGACAGATACGCAGTATTTT
cdr3_aa: CASGLGSQTDTQYF

clone_size: NA
j_call: TRBJ2-7
v_call: TRBV5-1
d_call: NA
cdr3_nt: TGCGCCAGCAGCCACCACGGGAGAGGGTCCTACGAGCAGTACTTC
cdr3_aa: CASSHHGRGSYEQYF

clone_size: NA
j_call: TRBJ2-7
v_call: TRBV27
d_call: NA
cdr3_nt: TGTGCCAGCAGTTTTGGCAGGTCCGCCTACGAGCAGTACTTC
cdr3_aa: CASSFGRSAYEQYF

clone_size: NA
j_call: TRBJ2-7
v_call: TRBV28
d_call: NA
cdr3_nt: TGTGCCAGCAGGGGCCTCAGGGGCGGGGGTCTTTCCTACGAGCAGTACTTC
cdr3_aa: CASRGLRGGGLSYEQYF

clone_size: NA
j_call: TRBJ1-6
v_call: TRBV5-1
d_call: TRBD1
cdr3_nt: TGCGCCAGCAGCCCTCAGGGGGCCAAATTACATCCCAGCCTCATTTCACCCCTCCACTTT
cdr3_aa: CASSPQGAKLHPSLISPLHF

clone_size: NA
j_call: TRBJ2-2
v_call: TRBV5-6
d_call: TRBD2
cdr3_nt: TGTGCCAGCAGCTTAGGGACTAGCGGGAAAGGCGGGGAGCTGTTTTTT
cdr3_aa: CASSLGTSGKGGELFF

clone_size: NA
j_call: TRBJ1-4
v_call: TRBV5-4
d_call: NA
cdr3_nt: TGTGCCAGCAGCTTTGCGGTTAATGAAAAACTGTTTTTT
cdr3_aa: CASSFAVNEKLFF

clone_size: NA
j_call: TRBJ2-7
v_call: TRBV7-6
d_call: TRBD1
cdr3_nt: TGTGCCAGCAGCTTAGAAGCGGACAGGGTGGATGAGCAGTACTTC
cdr3_aa: CASSLEADRVDEQYF

clone_size: NA
j_call: TRBJ2-7
v_call: TRBV19
d_call: TRBD1
cdr3_nt: TGTGCCAGTAGCCTCACAGACAGGGGTCGGTCCGAGCAGTACTTC
cdr3_aa: CASSLTDRGRSEQYF

clone_size: NA
j_call: TRBJ1-4
v_call: TRBV6-6
d_call: NA
cdr3_nt: TGTGCCAGCAGTTACTCGAGTCAGAGGGAGGAAAAACTGTTTTTT
cdr3_aa: CASSYSSQREEKLFF

clone_size: NA
j_call: TRBJ2-5
v_call: TRBV6-5
d_call: TRBD1
cdr3_nt: TGTGCCAGCAGTTTAACAGGGGGACGATCAGAGACCCAGTACTTC
cdr3_aa: CASSLTGGRSETQYF

clone_size: NA
j_call: TRBJ2-1
v_call: TRBV5-1
d_call: TRBD2
cdr3_nt: TGCGCCAGCAGTTATAATGGCCGGCGGGAGTCTCTCAATGAGCAGTTCTTC
cdr3_aa: CASSYNGRRESLNEQFF

clone_size: NA
j_call: TRBJ2-7
v_call: TRBV18
d_call: NA
cdr3_nt: TGTGCCAGCTCACCAAGTCTTCTGGCTTACGAGCAGTACTTC
cdr3_aa: CASSPSLLAYEQYF

clone_size: NA
j_call: TRBJ2-4
v_call: TRBV4-1
d_call: NA
cdr3_nt: TGCGCCAGCAGCCAAGAGGGGGGAATAGGGTTATCCAAAAACATTCAGTACTTC
cdr3_aa: CASSQEGGIGLSKNIQYF

clone_size: NA
j_call: TRBJ2-7
v_call: TRBV4-1
d_call: TRBD1
cdr3_nt: TGCGCCAGCAGCCCACAGGGGACAGGGAATTATTACGAGCAGTACTTC
cdr3_aa: CASSPQGTGNYYEQYF

clone_size: NA
j_call: TRBJ2-5
v_call: TRBV5-4
d_call: TRBD2
cdr3_nt: TGTGCCAGCAGCTTGCGTCATCTAGCGGGAATGGGAGAGACCCAGTACTTC
cdr3_aa: CASSLRHLAGMGETQYF

clone_size: NA
j_call: TRBJ2-2
v_call: TRBV23-1
d_call: TRBD1
cdr3_nt: TGCGCCAGCACCCGGCTCCCCGGACAGGGGGAGGCCACCGGGGAGCTGTTTTTT
cdr3_aa: CASTRLPGQGEATGELFF

clone_size: NA
j_call: TRBJ2-2
v_call: TRBV6-1
d_call: TRBD2
cdr3_nt: TGTGCCAGCAGTGAACCTAGCGGGGCGGCTGGGGAGCTGTTTTTT
cdr3_aa: CASSEPSGAAGELFF

clone_size: NA
j_call: TRBJ1-2
v_call: TRBV30
d_call: TRBD1
cdr3_nt: TGTGCCTGGCCGTGTACAGGGGGCGATGGCTACACCTTC
cdr3_aa: CAWPCTGGDGYTF

clone_size: NA
j_call: TRBJ2-7
v_call: TRBV4-2
d_call: TRBD2
cdr3_nt: TGTGCCAGCAGCCAAGCCTTCACCGGGACTAGCTCATTCTCCTACGAGCAGTACTTC
cdr3_aa: CASSQAFTGTSSFSYEQYF

clone_size: NA
j_call: TRBJ1-1
v_call: TRBV20-1
d_call: NA
cdr3_nt: TGCAGTGCTACAAGCCTAGGCGTGGCTTTCTTT
cdr3_aa: CSATSLGVAFF

clone_size: NA
j_call: TRBJ2-3
v_call: TRBV5-4
d_call: NA
cdr3_nt: TGTGCCAGCAGCTTGGGACCACGGGAAACGGGCAGGGGCTTCACAGATACGCAGTATTTT
cdr3_aa: CASSLGPRETGRGFTDTQYF

clone_size: few
j_call: TRBJ2-7
v_call: TRBV7-2
d_call: TRBD2
cdr3_nt: TGTGCCAGCAGCATAAGACTAGCGGATTACGAGGAGCAGTACTTC
cdr3_aa: CASSIRLADYEEQYF

clone_size: NA
j_call: TRBJ2-2
v_call: TRBV5-6
d_call: TRBD2
cdr3_nt: TGTGCCAGCAGCTTACTAGCGGGAGGGAACCCCGGGGAGCTGTTTTTT
cdr3_aa: CASSLLAGGNPGELFF

clone_size: few
j_call: TRBJ2-5
v_call: TRBV2
d_call: NA
cdr3_nt: TGTGCCAGCAAAGCCCGAATCGGGGAGACCCAGTACTTC
cdr3_aa: CASKARIGETQYF

clone_size: NA
j_call: TRBJ2-1
v_call: TRBV7-9
d_call: NA
cdr3_nt: TGTGCCAGCGGAGTAGCGTCCTACAATGAGCAGTTCTTC
cdr3_aa: CASGVASYNEQFF

clone_size: NA
j_call: TRBJ1-3
v_call: TRBV10-3
d_call: NA
cdr3_nt: TGTGCCATCAGTGGGGTCAGGGAGGTCCTCGGAAACACCATATATTTT
cdr3_aa: CAISGVREVLGNTIYF

clone_size: NA
j_call: TRBJ2-1
v_call: TRBV5-4
d_call: NA
cdr3_nt: TGTGCCAGCAGCTTAGATGGCCTCCTGGGCCATGAGCAGTTCTTC
cdr3_aa: CASSLDGLLGHEQFF

clone_size: NA
j_call: TRBJ2-7
v_call: TRBV13
d_call: NA
cdr3_nt: TGTGCCAGCAGCCTAGGTCCCGGGACTGACTACGAGCAGTACTTC
cdr3_aa: CASSLGPGTDYEQYF

clone_size: NA
j_call: TRBJ2-5
v_call: TRBV6-5
d_call: NA
cdr3_nt: TGTGCCAGCACACGCGGGAAACAAGAGACCCAGTACTTC
cdr3_aa: CASTRGKQETQYF

clone_size: few
j_call: TRBJ2-1
v_call: TRBV4-2
d_call: TRBD2
cdr3_nt: TGTGCCAGCAGCCAAGAAACTAGCGGGAGAAATGAGCAGTTCTTC
cdr3_aa: CASSQETSGRNEQFF

clone_size: NA
j_call: TRBJ1-3
v_call: TRBV9
d_call: NA
cdr3_nt: TGTGCCAGCAGCTTGGACAGCTCTGGAAACACCATATATTTT
cdr3_aa: CASSLDSSGNTIYF

clone_size: few
j_call: TRBJ2-3
v_call: TRBV11-2
d_call: NA
cdr3_nt: TGTGCCAGCAGCTTAGATCTAACAGACAGCACAGATACGCAGTATTTT
cdr3_aa: CASSLDLTDSTDTQYF

clone_size: NA
j_call: TRBJ2-7
v_call: TRBV5-1
d_call: NA
cdr3_nt: TGCGCCAGCAGCCAGGCCTTTGGGCCCTACGAGCAGTACTTC
cdr3_aa: CASSQAFGPYEQYF

clone_size: NA
j_call: TRBJ2-1
v_call: TRBV5-1
d_call: TRBD2
cdr3_nt: TGCGCCAGCAGCTCCGTAGCGGGAACGATCAATGAGCAGTTCTTC
cdr3_aa: CASSSVAGTINEQFF

clone_size: NA
j_call: TRBJ2-5
v_call: TRBV27
d_call: NA
cdr3_nt: TGTGCCAGCAGTTTAGGACATCAAGAGACCCAGTACTTC
cdr3_aa: CASSLGHQETQYF

clone_size: NA
j_call: TRBJ2-7
v_call: TRBV14
d_call: NA
cdr3_nt: TGTGCCAGCAGCCCCGAAGGACACTCCTACGAGCAGTACTTC
cdr3_aa: CASSPEGHSYEQYF

clone_size: NA
j_call: TRBJ2-3
v_call: TRBV6-4
d_call: TRBD2
cdr3_nt: TGTGCCAGCAGTCCGGGACTAGCGGGAGGGCCTGTCGCAGATACGCAGTATTTT
cdr3_aa: CASSPGLAGGPVADTQYF

clone_size: NA
j_call: TRBJ1-5
v_call: TRBV5-8
d_call: NA
cdr3_nt: TGTGCCAGCAGCCCGGAGGAGGGCCGAGGAGCCCAGCATTTT
cdr3_aa: CASSPEEGRGAQHF

clone_size: NA
j_call: TRBJ1-3
v_call: TRBV5-8
d_call: TRBD1
cdr3_nt: TGTGCCAGCACGGACCCGGGACAGGGAAACACCATATATTTT
cdr3_aa: CASTDPGQGNTIYF

clone_size: NA
j_call: TRBJ2-2
v_call: TRBV27
d_call: TRBD1
cdr3_nt: TGTGCCAGCAGTCCGGGACAGGGGAGAACCGGGGAGCTGTTTTTT
cdr3_aa: CASSPGQGRTGELFF

clone_size: NA
j_call: TRBJ2-7
v_call: TRBV28
d_call: NA
cdr3_nt: TGTGCCAGCACCCCCGGAGCCTACGAGCAGTACTTC
cdr3_aa: CASTPGAYEQYF

clone_size: NA
j_call: TRBJ2-7
v_call: TRBV27
d_call: NA
cdr3_nt: TGTGCCAGCAGTCACAGGACGGCTGACTACGAGCAGTACTTC
cdr3_aa: CASSHRTADYEQYF

clone_size: NA
j_call: TRBJ2-7
v_call: TRBV13
d_call: NA
cdr3_nt: TGTGCCAGCAGCTTACTCGGTCGTGAAAACGAGCAGTACTTC
cdr3_aa: CASSLLGRENEQYF